One sample yielded the 2 T cell receptor beta chains listed below, sequenced in a study of blood T cell repertoires in COVID-19. Profiled with immunoSEQ multiplex PCR; TCRdb holds only in-frame clones, not every one. The repertoire holds 250,000 to 300,000 clones, with approximately 89% as singletons. Sequencing used peripheral blood. All receptors derive from a woman in her twenties or thirties with COVID-19, enrolled during active disease.

The chain combines TRBV5-6 with TRBJ1-2; 7 bases align to TRBD1. Trimming took 3 bases from V and 7 from J; bases not matched to a gene: 15. The V gene's germline CDR1 is SGHDT and CDR2 YYEEEE. The CDR3 is 16 amino acids. This chain's CDR3 is CASSWGDSRQITGYTF. The CDR3 nucleotides are TGTGCCAGCAGCTGGGGGGACAGCAGACAAATAACTGGCTACACCTTC.

This clone was detected once. This rearrangement joins TRBV29-1 to TRBJ1-1; 9 bases align to TRBD1. Germline CDR1 reads SQVTM; CDR2 reads ANQGSEA. The CDR3 totals 11 residues. V was pared by 7 bases and J by 7 bases, with 4 bases of the junction left unmatched. CDR3 amino acids: CSADRGSEAFF. CDR3 coding DNA: TGCAGCGCAGACAGGGGGAGTGAAGCTTTCTTT.